The 15 T cell receptor beta chains presented below share a single source sample, sequenced in a study of CD8 T cells in Susac syndrome. Random hexamers were used to reverse transcribe an amount of roughly 0.45 to 1 ug RNA. TCRdb itself ran the immunoSEQ multiplex PCR reads through MiXCR, one entry per CDR3 protein. The sample lists 150,000 to 160,000 distinct CDR3 sequences; approximately 95% were seen once. Sequencing was performed on CD4+ T cells from PBMCs. The receptor source for this set is a human donor with Susac syndrome.

The chain has TRBV3-1 and TRBJ2-2, with 8 bases fitting TRBD2. The CDR3 runs 16 residues. In germline, CDR1 is LGHDT, CDR2 YNNKEL (reference sequence). V was pared by 4 bases and J by 2 bases, with 6 bases of the junction left unmatched. The CDR3 spells CASSPRGGSNTGELFF. As DNA, the CDR3 is TGTGCCAGCAGCCCTCGGGGGGGATCCAACACCGGGGAGCTGTTTTTT.

This rearrangement joins TRBV7-2 to TRBJ2-7; 14 nucleotides line up with TRBD2. Losses at the gene ends were 5 bases for V and 3 bases for J; bases not matched to a gene: 6. The germline V gene encodes CDR1 SGHTA and CDR2 FQGNSA. The CDR3 runs to 16 residues. CDR3 protein: CASSPQTSGGVYEQYF. As DNA, the CDR3 is TGTGCCAGCAGCCCGCAGACTAGCGGGGGGGTCTACGAGCAGTACTTC.

The chain is built from TRBV5-1 and TRBJ1-2; D may be TRBD1 (5 bases). V shed 4 bases and J shed 6 bases, with 13 bases lying between them. The CDR3 is 13 amino acids. The V gene's germline CDR1 is SGHRS and CDR2 YFSETQ. CDR3 residues: CASSPGGKNGYTF. Here the CDR3 DNA reads TGCGCCAGCAGCCCCGGGGGGAAGAATGGCTACACCTTC.

V and J are TRBV5-1 and TRBJ2-3; D is perhaps TRBD1 (5 bases). The CDR3 is made up of 14 amino acids. Germline CDR1 is SGHRS and CDR2 is YFSETQ. Trimming took off 3 bases at V and 4 bases at J, with 12 bases between the two ends. CDR3 nucleotide sequence: TGCGCCAGCAGCTGGGGCAGGGCGGCAGATACGCAGTATTTT. Translation gives CASSWGRAADTQYF.

V and J are TRBV19 and TRBJ1-5, with D unclear. V was shortened by 0 bases and J by 10 bases, with 13 bases between the two germline ends. CDR1 is LNHDA and CDR2 is SQIVND in the germline V gene (reference sequence). CDR3 length: 14 residues. The CDR3 protein is CASSIETETHPQHF. The DNA of the CDR3 is TGTGCCAGTAGTATAGAGACGGAAACTCATCCCCAGCATTTT.

CDR3 DNA sequence: TGCAGCACTAGTCTAGCGCTATACAATGAGCAGTTCTTC. This sequence encodes CSTSLALYNEQFF. The gene calls are TRBV29-1 and TRBJ2-1, with a tentative D call TRBD2 (6 bases). Trimming cost V 8 bases and J 4 bases, with 15 bases left between them. This CDR3 is 13 amino acids long. Germline V gene data show CDR1 as SQVTM and CDR2 as ANQGSEA.

The chain recombines TRBV20-1 with TRBJ1-2; D gene ambiguous. The V end was cut by 6 bases, the J end by 3 bases, with 17 bases between. The CDR3 covers 14 residues. Germline V gene data show CDR1 as DFQATT and CDR2 as SNEGSKA (reference sequence). DNA for the CDR3: TGCAGTGCCCTGACACCGGTCGGGGACTATGGCTACACCTTC. It codes for CSALTPVGDYGYTF.

The chain combines TRBV5-6 with TRBJ1-2; maybe TRBD1 (6 bases). CDR1 and CDR2 from the germline V gene are SGHDT and YYEEEE. The CDR3 consists of 14 residues. Trimming stripped 4 bases from V and 1 base from J, with 11 bases between. The CDR3 DNA reads TGTGCCAGCAGCACCGGACAGTTTAACTATGGCTACACCTTC. Its protein is CASSTGQFNYGYTF.

This clonotype appeared a single time. This chain joins TRBV29-1 and TRBJ1-1; 9 bases agree with TRBD1. The CDR3 has 14 residues. Germline lookup yields CDR1 SQVTM and CDR2 ANQGSEA. The trim removed 7 bases at V and 2 bases at J, leaving 8 bases unmatched. CDR3 nucleotides: TGCAGCGGGGGACAGGGTGGGCCTAACACTGAAGCTTTCTTT. Amino acid sequence: CSGGQGGPNTEAFF. Together with reference TRBV29-1 and TRBJ1-1, the CDR3 gives the full variable domain: SAVISQKPSRDICQRGTSLTIQCQVDSQVTMMFWYRQQPGQSLTLIATANQGSEATYESGFVIDKFPISRPNLTFSTLTVSNMSPEDSSIYLCSGGQGGPNTEAFFGQGTRLTVV.

This sequence joins TRBV15 and TRBJ1-1; 7 positions agree with TRBD1. From germline, CDR1 is LNHNV and CDR2 YYDKDF (reference sequence). The CDR3 totals 16 residues. After removal of 1 base from V and 4 bases from J, the junction contained 9 bases not matched to a gene. The chain's CDR3 is CATSRGSNRGGTEAFF. In DNA, the CDR3 is TGTGCCACCAGCAGAGGGTCGAACAGGGGAGGCACTGAAGCTTTCTTT.

This rearrangement joins TRBV5-1 to TRBJ1-1, with a possible D match to TRBD1 (6 bases). Germline CDR1 SGHRS, CDR2 YFSETQ. V lost 2 bases and J 1 base, leaving 15 bases between the germline ends. The CDR3 extends over 16 amino acids. The CDR3 reads CASSLSGGRTNTEAFF. The CDR3 coding sequence is TGCGCCAGCAGCTTATCCGGGGGCAGAACGAACACTGAAGCTTTCTTT.

The chain joins TRBV10-3 to TRBJ2-3, with 15 bases matching TRBD2. CDR3 length: 16 residues. Germline loops: CDR1 ENHRY, CDR2 SYGVKD. Trimming removed 4 bases from V and 4 bases from J; junction bases left unmatched: 3. In DNA form, the CDR3 reads TGTGCCATCAGTGGGGGACTAGCGGGGGGCGCAGATACGCAGTATTTT. Amino acid sequence: CAISGGLAGGADTQYF.

V and J are TRBV7-9 and TRBJ2-3; possibly TRBD1 for D (5 bases). Germline values: CDR1 SEHNR, CDR2 FQNEAQ (reference sequence). Trimming stripped 1 base from V and 6 bases from J, with 8 bases between. The CDR3 is made up of 13 amino acids. This chain's CDR3 is CASSLVKGDTQYF. In DNA, the CDR3 is TGTGCCAGCAGCTTAGTCAAGGGGGATACGCAGTATTTT.

V usage is TRBV6-6 and J usage is TRBJ1-2; D possibly corresponds to TRBD1 (6 bases). V was clipped by 6 bases and J by 4 bases, with 18 bases between them. The CDR3 loop spans 15 amino acids. Germline assignment: CDR1 MNHNY and CDR2 SVGAGI (reference sequence). The chain's CDR3 is CASSPRQALSYGYTF. CDR3 DNA: TGTGCCAGCAGCCCCAGACAGGCCCTCTCCTATGGCTACACCTTC.

The chain recombines TRBV5-6 with TRBJ2-7, with no clear D. The ends were cut back, 1 base at V and 2 bases at J, with 13 bases in the middle. The CDR3 is 15 residues long. The germline gives CDR1 SGHDT, CDR2 YYEEEE. CDR3 residues: CASSLLAVAAYEQYF. CDR3 bases: TGTGCCAGCAGCTTGCTTGCGGTCGCGGCCTACGAGCAGTACTTC.